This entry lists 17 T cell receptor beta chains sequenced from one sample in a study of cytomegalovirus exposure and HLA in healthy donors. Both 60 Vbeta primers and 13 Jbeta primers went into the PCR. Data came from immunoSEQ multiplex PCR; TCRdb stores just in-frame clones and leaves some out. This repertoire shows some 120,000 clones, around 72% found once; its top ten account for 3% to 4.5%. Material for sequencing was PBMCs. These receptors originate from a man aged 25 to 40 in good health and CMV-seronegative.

DNA of the CDR3: TGTGCCATCAGTGAGTCTGATGCCTCTATACAGGGGGAGTCTGAAGCTTTCTTT. Protein sequence: CAISESDASIQGESEAFF. The chain uses TRBV10-3 and TRBJ1-1; 8 bases match TRBD1. V lost 0 bases to trimming and J lost 6 bases; unmatched junction nucleotides: 15. In germline, CDR1 is ENHRY, CDR2 SYGVKD. The CDR3 sequence is 18 residues long.

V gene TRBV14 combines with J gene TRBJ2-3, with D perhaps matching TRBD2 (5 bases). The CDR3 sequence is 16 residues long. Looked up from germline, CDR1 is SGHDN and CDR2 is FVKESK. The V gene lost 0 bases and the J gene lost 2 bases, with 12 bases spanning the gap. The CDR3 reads CASSQDFSGTTDTQYF. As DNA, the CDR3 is TGTGCCAGCAGCCAAGATTTCAGCGGCACCACAGATACGCAGTATTTT.

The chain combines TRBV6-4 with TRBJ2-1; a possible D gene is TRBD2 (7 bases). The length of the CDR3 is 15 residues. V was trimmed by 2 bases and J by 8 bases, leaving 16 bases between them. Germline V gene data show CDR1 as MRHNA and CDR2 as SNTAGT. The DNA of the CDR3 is TGTGCCAGCAGTGACGAAGGGGGGGGCAGGGATGAGCAGTTCTTC. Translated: CASSDEGGGRDEQFF.

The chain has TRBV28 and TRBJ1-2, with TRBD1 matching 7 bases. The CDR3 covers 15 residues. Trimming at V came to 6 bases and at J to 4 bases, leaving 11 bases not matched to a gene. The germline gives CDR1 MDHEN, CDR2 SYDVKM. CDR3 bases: TGTGCCAGCAGGGAATCCGGGACAGTTCTCTATGGCTACACCTTC. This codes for CASRESGTVLYGYTF.

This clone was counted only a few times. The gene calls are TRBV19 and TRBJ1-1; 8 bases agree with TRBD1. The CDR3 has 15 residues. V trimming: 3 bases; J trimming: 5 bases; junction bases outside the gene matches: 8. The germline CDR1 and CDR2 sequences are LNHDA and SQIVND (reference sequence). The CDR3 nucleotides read TGTGCCAGTAGTATCGGACAGGGAAGAGGAACTGAAGCTTTCTTT. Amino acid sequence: CASSIGQGRGTEAFF.

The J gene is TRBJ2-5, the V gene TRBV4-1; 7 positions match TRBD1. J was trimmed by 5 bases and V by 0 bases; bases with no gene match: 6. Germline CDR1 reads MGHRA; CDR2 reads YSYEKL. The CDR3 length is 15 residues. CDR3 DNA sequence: TGCGCCAGCAGCCAAGATCCGAGGGGGCAGGAGACCCAGTACTTC. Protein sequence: CASSQDPRGQETQYF.

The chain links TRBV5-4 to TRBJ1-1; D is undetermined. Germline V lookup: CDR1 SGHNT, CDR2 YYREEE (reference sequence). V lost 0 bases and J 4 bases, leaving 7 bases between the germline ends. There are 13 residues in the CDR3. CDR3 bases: TGTGCCAGCAGCTTGGACAGACCCACTGAAGCTTTCTTT. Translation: CASSLDRPTEAFF.

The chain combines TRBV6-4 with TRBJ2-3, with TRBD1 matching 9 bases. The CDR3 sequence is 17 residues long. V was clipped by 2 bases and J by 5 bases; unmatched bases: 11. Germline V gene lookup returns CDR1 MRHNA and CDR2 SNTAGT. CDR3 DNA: TGTGCCAGCAGTGACCTTCCCGCGGGACAGGGATTAGATACGCAGTATTTT. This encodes CASSDLPAGQGLDTQYF.

CDR3 coding DNA: TGTGCCAGCACGGGAGAGTACGGGGTTTCCTATGGCTACACCTTC. It yields the protein CASTGEYGVSYGYTF. The chain couples TRBV6-1 to TRBJ1-2; D gene unclear. The CDR3 runs to 15 residues. The germline gives CDR1 MNHNS, CDR2 SASEGT. V lost 7 bases and J lost 4, with 19 bases in between.

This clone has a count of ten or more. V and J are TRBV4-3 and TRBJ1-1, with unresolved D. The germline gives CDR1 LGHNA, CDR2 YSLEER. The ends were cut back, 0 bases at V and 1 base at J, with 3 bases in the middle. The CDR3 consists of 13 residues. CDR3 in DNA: TGCGCCAGCAGCCAAGACAGGAACACTGAAGCTTTCTTT. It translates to CASSQDRNTEAFF.

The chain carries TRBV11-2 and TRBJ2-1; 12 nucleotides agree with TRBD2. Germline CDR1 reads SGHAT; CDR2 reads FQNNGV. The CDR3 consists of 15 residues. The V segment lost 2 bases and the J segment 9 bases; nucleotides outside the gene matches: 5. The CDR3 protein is CASSLTSGGNSEQFF. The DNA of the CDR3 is TGTGCCAGCAGCTTAACTAGCGGGGGGAATTCTGAGCAGTTCTTC.

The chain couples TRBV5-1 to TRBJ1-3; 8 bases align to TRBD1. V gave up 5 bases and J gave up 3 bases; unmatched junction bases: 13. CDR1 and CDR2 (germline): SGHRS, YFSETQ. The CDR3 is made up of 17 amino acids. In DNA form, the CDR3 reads TGCGCCAGCAGAGACCTGCCGGACAGGGAGCTTGGAAACACCATATATTTT. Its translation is CASRDLPDRELGNTIYF.

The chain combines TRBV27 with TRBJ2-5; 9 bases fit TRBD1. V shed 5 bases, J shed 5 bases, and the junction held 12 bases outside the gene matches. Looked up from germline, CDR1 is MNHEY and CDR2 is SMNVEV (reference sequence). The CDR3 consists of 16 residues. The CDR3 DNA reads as TGTGCCAGCAGTCCCTCGGGACAGGGTTTGTGGGAGACCCAGTACTTC. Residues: CASSPSGQGLWETQYF.

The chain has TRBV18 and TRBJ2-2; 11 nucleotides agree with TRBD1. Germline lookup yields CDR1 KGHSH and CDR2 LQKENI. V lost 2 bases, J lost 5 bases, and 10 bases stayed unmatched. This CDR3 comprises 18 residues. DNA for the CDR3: TGTGCCAGCTCACCATCCTCGACCGGGACAGGGGGAACCGGGGAGCTGTTTTTT. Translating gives CASSPSSTGTGGTGELFF.

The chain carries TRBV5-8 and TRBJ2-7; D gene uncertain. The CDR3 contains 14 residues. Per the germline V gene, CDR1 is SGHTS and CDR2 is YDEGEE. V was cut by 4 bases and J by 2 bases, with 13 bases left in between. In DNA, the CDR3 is TGTGCCAGCAGCCCTAAGAACCTCCCCTACGAGCAGTACTTC. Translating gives CASSPKNLPYEQYF.

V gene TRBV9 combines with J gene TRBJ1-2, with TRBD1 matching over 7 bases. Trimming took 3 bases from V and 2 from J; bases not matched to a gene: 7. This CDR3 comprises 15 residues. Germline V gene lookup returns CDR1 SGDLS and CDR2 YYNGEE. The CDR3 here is CASSAQGGRNYGYTF. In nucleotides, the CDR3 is TGTGCCAGCAGCGCCCAGGGGGGACGCAACTATGGCTACACCTTC.

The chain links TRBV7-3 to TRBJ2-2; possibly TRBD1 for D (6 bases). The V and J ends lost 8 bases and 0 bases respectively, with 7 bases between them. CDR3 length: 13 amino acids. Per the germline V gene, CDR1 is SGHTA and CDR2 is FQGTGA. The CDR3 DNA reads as TGTGCCAGCGGGGGCCCGAACACCGGGGAGCTGTTTTTT. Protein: CASGGPNTGELFF.